Sequencing of this TCR beta chain was carried out in a study of shared clonotypes between healthy human individuals. In its sample, this clone was seen many times. Deep-level assay runs were performed. On ten immunoSEQ deep assay plates, unsorted PBMC DNA was sequenced. Sequencing used immunoSEQ multiplex PCR; TCRdb keeps in-frame clones, though not all of them. The data hold some 470,000 clones, with 76% observed a single time. V lost 4 bases and J lost 2; bases outside the gene matches: 9. The germline V gene encodes CDR1 SGHNT and CDR2 YYREEE (reference sequence). The CDR3 runs 15 residues. The receptor was derived from a woman between 40 and 55 years old in good health. Some clones in this sample may be carry-over from other donors' samples. The sequenced sample consisted of PBMCs. The chain has TRBV5-4 and TRBJ2-7; 7 bases align to TRBD1. CDR3 DNA sequence: TGTGCCAGCAGCCCGGGGACAGACCCTACCTACGAGCAGTACTTC. Translation gives CASSPGTDPTYEQYF.